The subject of this entry is one TCR beta chain. The data were taken from a study of blood T cell repertoires in COVID-19. About the study: COVID-19 samples from acute and convalescent phases originated in the United States, Italy and Spain.

All enrollees were roughly 18 to 90 years old and from 20 to 30 US areas. Symptom resolution, clearance, or two negative PCRs marked the recovered donors of Cohort 3. Produced via immunoSEQ multiplex PCR; TCRdb's table is partial and in-frame only. The sample comprises roughly 250,000 clones, 75% to 95% of which are singletons, and under 2.5% rests with the top ten. Sequenced sample: PBMCs or T cells enriched from blood (not recorded which). The source of this sequence is a woman under 30 who had recovered from COVID-19.

CDR3 region: CASRDNSGFPTAYGYTF. The CDR3 DNA follows: TGTGCCAGCAGGGACAATTCAGGGTTCCCCACCGCTTATGGCTACACCTTC. This chain links TRBV2 with TRBJ1-2, with TRBD1 as a possible D gene (5 bases). The CDR3 runs 17 residues. Germline CDR1 and CDR2: SNHLY and FYNNEI. The ends were cut back, 6 bases at V and 5 bases at J, with 25 bases in the middle.